This TCR beta chain was recorded in a study of T cells in Graves' hyperthyroidism and ophthalmopathy. Findings and limits, study-wide: Researchers found most expanded thyroid clonotypes above 0.001 in blood as well.

Researchers barred patients who had uncontrolled infection, other autoimmune disease, pregnancy or lactation. Concerning this clonotype itself: What it binds is not known.

The source material, RNA transcripts, was used to amplify TCR beta CDR3 regions. RT-PCR in the first round (using the HTBI primer set) targeted the TCR CDR3. TCRdb reanalysed the multiplex PCR reads using MiXCR and keeps one entry per CDR3 protein. The sample yields over 450,000 distinct CDR3 sequences, 17% seen once. The CDR3 totals 16 residues. Between the trimmed V and J ends, which lost 0 bases and 2 bases, there was a span of 11 bases. Germline V gene sequence: CDR1 LGHNA, CDR2 YSLEER. The source material was blood. The sequence came from a woman aged 18-29 years with Graves' ophthalmopathy. The chain links TRBV4-3 to TRBJ1-5, with a possible D match to TRBD1 (6 bases). This CDR3 is CASSQDVRGGNQPQHF. CDR3 sequence (DNA): TGCGCCAGCAGCCAAGATGTCAGGGGAGGCAATCAGCCCCAGCATTTT.